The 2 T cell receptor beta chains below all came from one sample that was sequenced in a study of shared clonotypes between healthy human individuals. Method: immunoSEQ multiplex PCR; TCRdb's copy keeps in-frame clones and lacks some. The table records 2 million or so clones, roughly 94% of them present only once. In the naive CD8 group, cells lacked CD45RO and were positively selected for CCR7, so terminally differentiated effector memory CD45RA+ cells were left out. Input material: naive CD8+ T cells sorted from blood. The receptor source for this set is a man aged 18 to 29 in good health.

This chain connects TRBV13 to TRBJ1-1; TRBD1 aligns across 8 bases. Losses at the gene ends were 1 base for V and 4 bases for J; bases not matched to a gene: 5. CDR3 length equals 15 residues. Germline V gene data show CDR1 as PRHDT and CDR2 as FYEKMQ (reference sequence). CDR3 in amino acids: CASSLAAGGPTEAFF. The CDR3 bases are TGTGCCAGCAGCTTAGCAGCAGGGGGCCCCACTGAAGCTTTCTTT.

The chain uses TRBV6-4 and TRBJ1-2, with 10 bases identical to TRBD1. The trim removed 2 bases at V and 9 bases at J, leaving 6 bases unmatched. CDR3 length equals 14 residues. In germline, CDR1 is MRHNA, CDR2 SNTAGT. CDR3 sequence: CASSDQDRGDSYTF. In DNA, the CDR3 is TGTGCCAGCAGTGACCAGGACAGGGGGGACAGCTACACCTTC.